Each of the 23 T cell receptor beta chains below was sequenced from the same sample in a study of STAT3 mutations in large granular lymphocyte leukemia. Their antigens remain unidentified. Study-level results: Every T-LGLL patient had at least one immunodominant TCRbeta clonotype.

Assay: immunoSEQ multiplex PCR; the TCRdb copy retains only in-frame clones and omits some. Among 30,000 to 45,000 clones listed, 88% were seen once. Sequencing was carried out using PBMCs. Every receptor here comes from a human donor with T large granular lymphocyte leukemia. Some clones in this sample may be carry-over from other donors' samples.

The rearrangement uses TRBV5-1 and TRBJ2-5; no reliable D call. CDR1 and CDR2 from the germline V gene are SGHRS and YFSETQ. This CDR3 contains 13 residues. V lost 2 bases and J 1 base, leaving 6 bases between the germline ends. The CDR3: CASSFGFQETQYF. Written as DNA, the CDR3 is TGCGCCAGCAGCTTCGGTTTCCAAGAGACCCAGTACTTC.

This clone was observed a single time. V is TRBV11-2 and J is TRBJ1-1; D is unclear. Per the germline V gene, CDR1 is SGHAT and CDR2 is FQNNGV. Trimming took off 2 bases at V and 0 bases at J, with 4 bases between the two ends. This CDR3 is built from 13 residues. CDR3 residues: CASSLLLNTEAFF. The CDR3 coding sequence is TGTGCCAGCAGCTTATTATTGAACACTGAAGCTTTCTTT. Based on the CDR3 plus reference TRBV11-2 and TRBJ1-1, the full variable domain is EAGVAQSPRYKIIEKRQSVAFWCNPISGHATLYWYQQILGQGPKLLIQFQNNGVVDDSQLPKDRFSAERLKGVDSTLKIQPAKLEDSAVYLCASSLLLNTEAFFGQGTRLTVV.

The table lists this clone with a few counts. The chain joins TRBV2 to TRBJ1-5, with D uncertain. Trimming removed 4 bases from V and 3 bases from J, with 13 bases in between. The germline V gene has CDR1 SNHLY and CDR2 FYNNEI. The length of the CDR3 is 15 residues. For the CDR3, the DNA is TGTGCCAGCAGTGGGGAGGGTGGCCTCAATCAGCCCCAGCATTTT. It specifies CASSGEGGLNQPQHF.

This clone was seen only a few times. The chain recombines TRBV28 with TRBJ1-1; TRBD1 might be the D (5 bases). From germline, CDR1 is MDHEN and CDR2 SYDVKM. This CDR3 is 12 amino acids long. Trimming took 6 bases from V and 5 from J, leaving 10 bases between them. The CDR3 nucleotides read TGTGCCAGCAGAGTCGGGGGGACTGAAGCTTTCTTT. Protein: CASRVGGTEAFF.

The V call is TRBV5-1, the J call TRBJ1-4; D perhaps matches TRBD1 (5 bases). Trimming stripped 0 bases from V and 6 bases from J, with 6 bases between. CDR1 is SGHRS, CDR2 YFSETQ, per germline. CDR3 length: 13 amino acids. CDR3 sequence reads: CASSLAGYEKLFF. The CDR3 nucleotides are TGCGCCAGCAGCTTGGCAGGGTATGAAAAACTGTTTTTT.

The chain carries TRBV18 and TRBJ1-5, with 7 bases aligning to TRBD1. After removal of 3 bases from V and 4 bases from J, the junction contained 3 bases not matched to a gene. From germline, CDR1 is KGHSH and CDR2 LQKENI. The CDR3 is 14 residues long. The CDR3 bases are TGTGCCAGCTCACCCGGGACAGCTAATCAGCCCCAGCATTTT. Amino acids: CASSPGTANQPQHF.

This clone was detected only once. The CDR3 here is CASSTKTPTNEKLFF. CDR3 DNA sequence: TGTGCCAGTAGTACAAAGACCCCAACTAATGAAAAACTGTTTTTT. This chain connects TRBV19 to TRBJ1-4; D unclear. Germline V gives CDR1 LNHDA, CDR2 SQIVND (reference sequence). Trimming pared 4 bases from V and 0 bases from J, leaving 9 bases between. The CDR3 consists of 15 residues.

This chain uses TRBV7-9 with TRBJ1-2; 7 bases map to TRBD1. This CDR3 contains 12 residues. Germline V gene lookup returns CDR1 SEHNR and CDR2 FQNEAQ (reference sequence). J was trimmed by 7 bases and V by 4 bases; bases with no gene match: 3. This CDR3 reads CASSSGQAGYTF. The CDR3 DNA reads as TGTGCCAGCAGCTCCGGACAGGCTGGCTACACCTTC.

The rearrangement links TRBV6-6 to TRBJ1-1; tentatively, D is TRBD1 (6 bases). CDR3 length: 15 amino acids. The V gene lost 2 bases and the J gene lost 0 bases, with 10 bases spanning the gap. The germline CDR1 and CDR2 sequences are MNHNY and SVGAGI (reference sequence). CDR3 DNA: TGTGCCAGCAGTTACGGGGACAAGATGAACACTGAAGCTTTCTTT. Translation gives CASSYGDKMNTEAFF.

The rearrangement joins TRBV5-4 to TRBJ1-3; D not certain. The CDR3 contains 15 residues. Germline V gene lookup returns CDR1 SGHNT and CDR2 YYREEE (reference sequence). V was pared by 4 bases and J by 0 bases, with 11 bases between. The DNA for the CDR3 is TGTGCCAGCAGCGTGGACCGCTACTCTGGAAACACCATATATTTT. The encoded protein is CASSVDRYSGNTIYF.

This chain links TRBV28 with TRBJ2-3; 11 nucleotides agree with TRBD2. The trim removed 8 bases at V and 1 base at J, leaving 2 bases unmatched. The CDR3 is 14 residues long. Germline V gene sequence: CDR1 MDHEN, CDR2 SYDVKM. Written as DNA, the CDR3 is TGTGCCAGCGCTAGCGGGGGGCGCACAGATACGCAGTATTTT. Amino acid sequence: CASASGGRTDTQYF.

Only a few counts were recorded for this clone. The chain combines TRBV2 with TRBJ1-2; D is undetermined. Germline-derived CDR1 and CDR2 are SNHLY and FYNNEI. Trimming left V 6 bases short and J 7 bases short, with 21 bases between. The length of the CDR3 is 15 residues. CDR3 sequence (DNA): TGTGCCAGCAGGCACCGGACGGGCGTGGAGTTTGGCTACACCTTC. This translates into CASRHRTGVEFGYTF.

This clone was counted a single time. The CDR3 DNA reads as TGTGCCAGCAGTTTGCCAGCCATGAACACTGAAGCTTTCTTT. As protein: CASSLPAMNTEAFF. The J gene is TRBJ1-1, the V gene TRBV28; D is uncertain. The V end lost 3 bases, the J end lost 0 bases, and 8 bases lay between the germline ends. CDR1 and CDR2 from the germline V gene are MDHEN and SYDVKM. The CDR3 sequence is 14 residues long.

This chain uses TRBV25-1 with TRBJ2-7; perhaps TRBD2 as D (7 bases). Trimming took off 6 bases at V and 3 bases at J, with 15 bases between the two ends. This CDR3 is 14 amino acids long. Looked up from germline, CDR1 is MGHDK and CDR2 is SYGVNS. The CDR3 nucleotides are TGTGCCAGCAGGCGGAGGGGGGGCTTCTACGAGCAGTACTTC. Its protein is CASRRRGGFYEQYF.

This clone was observed a single time. The chain links TRBV7-9 to TRBJ1-1; no clear D. Trimming stripped 5 bases from V and 3 bases from J, with 7 bases between. CDR3 length: 12 residues. Germline CDR1 and CDR2: SEHNR and FQNEAQ (reference sequence). Here the CDR3 DNA reads TGTGCCAGCAGCCCGGGAGACACTGAAGCTTTCTTT. Translation: CASSPGDTEAFF.

The CDR3 DNA is TGTGCCAGCTCACCACCCGGGACAGACAATCAGCCCCAGCATTTT. Translated, it gives CASSPPGTDNQPQHF. This chain links TRBV18 with TRBJ1-5; 7 bases are shared with TRBD1. The CDR3 has 15 residues. J gave up 3 bases and V 0 bases, and 2 bases lay outside the gene matches. Germline V gives CDR1 KGHSH, CDR2 LQKENI.

The J gene is TRBJ2-2, the V gene TRBV19; the D is unclear. Germline V CDR1 and CDR2: LNHDA, SQIVND (reference sequence). V was trimmed by 5 bases and J by 4 bases, leaving 5 bases between them. The CDR3 totals 12 residues. CDR3 loop: CASSPPTGELFF. CDR3 DNA: TGTGCCAGTAGTCCCCCCACCGGGGAGCTGTTTTTT.

The chain uses TRBV28 and TRBJ2-6; perhaps TRBD2 as D (6 bases). The ends were cut back, 4 bases at V and 4 bases at J, with 14 bases in the middle. The CDR3 loop spans 16 amino acids. Per the germline V gene, CDR1 is MDHEN and CDR2 is SYDVKM. Written as DNA, the CDR3 is TGTGCCAGCAGTTCCCCCCCGGGGGTCGGGGCCAACGTCCTGACTTTC. Protein product: CASSSPPGVGANVLTF.

This chain uses TRBV7-6 with TRBJ2-3; 13 positions match TRBD2. This CDR3 is 16 amino acids long. The J segment lost 7 bases and the V segment lost 5 bases, leaving 9 bases of the junction unmatched. Germline V gives CDR1 SGHVS, CDR2 FNYEAQ. Here the CDR3 reads CASSPTGTSGVNTQYF. DNA of the CDR3: TGTGCCAGCAGCCCCACCGGGACTAGCGGGGTGAATACGCAGTATTTT.

V usage is TRBV10-3 and J usage is TRBJ1-1; perhaps TRBD1 as D (6 bases). There are 14 residues in the CDR3. The V and J ends lost 4 bases and 2 bases respectively, with 11 bases between them. Germline CDR1 reads ENHRY; CDR2 reads SYGVKD. CDR3: CAISGTERNTEAFF. CDR3 DNA sequence: TGTGCCATCAGTGGGACAGAGAGAAACACTGAAGCTTTCTTT.

This clone was counted between two and nine times. The V call is TRBV5-8, the J call TRBJ1-6; the D is unclear. Per the germline V gene, CDR1 is SGHTS and CDR2 is YDEGEE. The CDR3 has 17 amino acids. Trimming pared 2 bases from V and 1 base from J, leaving 13 bases between. CDR3 in amino acids: CASSFLLGESYNSPLHF. CDR3 nucleotide sequence: TGTGCCAGCAGCTTCCTTCTCGGCGAATCCTATAATTCACCCCTCCACTTT.

The genes are TRBV7-9 and TRBJ1-4; 8 bases line up with TRBD1. The CDR3 covers 14 residues. Germline V gives CDR1 SEHNR, CDR2 FQNEAQ (reference sequence). The trim removed 5 bases at V and 8 bases at J, leaving 7 bases unmatched. Written as DNA, the CDR3 is TGTGCCAGCAGCCCGGGACAGGTCGGCGAAAAACTGTTTTTT. It encodes CASSPGQVGEKLFF.

This chain links TRBV20-1 with TRBJ1-6; D is unresolved. This CDR3 region has 10 residues. The V gene's germline CDR1 is DFQATT and CDR2 SNEGSKA (reference sequence). Trimming stripped 6 bases from V and 9 bases from J, with 6 bases between. The CDR3 region is CSAHGSPLHF. The CDR3, as DNA: TGCAGTGCCCACGGTTCACCCCTCCACTTT.